The entry that follows covers one TCR beta chain sequence. Its antigen is not yet known. No clone much larger than this one lies a single base away; base qualities are absent. TCRbeta CDR3 regions were amplified from genomic DNA by means of the immunoSEQ Assay, a bias-controlled multiplex PCR. The study's own analysis went as follows. The number of nucleated cells in each sample was estimated from the amplification of reference gene primers within the assay. To quantify the absolute abundance of each unique TCRbeta CDR3 rearrangement, sequence reads were collapsed and filtered. For each sample, productive Simpson clonality was calculated as the square root of Simpson's diversity index across productive rearrangements. Imported from immuneACCESS, the table was reduced by TCRdb to in-frame sequences with V and J called. These copies leave out some clones; in studies compared against another copy, an unresolved V gene accounts for under half, and the cause of the remainder is not known. V, J and clone size derive from that table, while D and trimming were established from the DNA sequence. This sample holds some 180,000 clones; 88% were observed only once. The top ten clonotypes cover roughly 5.6% of the sample.

The sample comes from a study of blood T cell repertoires in COVID-19 (dated by TCRdb to 2019 to 2021). As for the study more broadly: Samples from collaborators originated in the United States, Italy and Spain and spanned both the acute and convalescent phases of COVID-19. The prospective study material was composed of cDNA or gDNA derived from T cells, B-cell-depleted T cells, or PBMCs. Subjects who had been exposed to COVID-19, were actively infected with it, or had recovered from it provided the deeply sampled blood TCRbeta repertoires that made up the dataset. The repertoires were released in a freely available public database intended as a resource for research on the immune response to SARS-CoV-2. Samples came from the ongoing ImmuneRACE study (first 160 participants) plus 1,254 subjects from 6 global collaborators. Sample metadata almost always included a de-identified subject ID, COVID-19 status, age in years and sex. Where available, HLA class I and class II types were obtained from metadata supplied by the sample provider rather than from assay-based typing. The paper's findings and limits, for the study overall: Clinical and demographic metadata were provided uncurated, with the amount varying by source and participant.

From cysteine to phenylalanine, the CDR3 is 15 amino acids long. The read is trimmed to its CDR3 DNA, 45 bases read in frame from base 1. The germline V gene supplies CDR1 SQVTM and CDR2 ANQGSEA. V is pruned by 1 base and J by 0 bases, leaving 6 bases of the junction without a gene match. The collaborating institutions used their own protocols to collect whole blood in K2EDTA tubes. For TCRbeta analysis, collaborators shipped samples in one of three forms: frozen whole blood, isolated PBMCs, or DNA extracted from either of those sample types. Sequencing was carried out using peripheral blood. The V and J segments used are TRBV29-1 and TRBJ2-7; 7 central bases correspond to TRBD1. The receptor was derived from a man in his forties with active or convalescent COVID-19. The nucleotides read TGCAGCGTTGAAGTTCAGGGGACAGCCTCCTACGAGCAGTACTTC. The resulting protein is CSVEVQGTASYEQYF.